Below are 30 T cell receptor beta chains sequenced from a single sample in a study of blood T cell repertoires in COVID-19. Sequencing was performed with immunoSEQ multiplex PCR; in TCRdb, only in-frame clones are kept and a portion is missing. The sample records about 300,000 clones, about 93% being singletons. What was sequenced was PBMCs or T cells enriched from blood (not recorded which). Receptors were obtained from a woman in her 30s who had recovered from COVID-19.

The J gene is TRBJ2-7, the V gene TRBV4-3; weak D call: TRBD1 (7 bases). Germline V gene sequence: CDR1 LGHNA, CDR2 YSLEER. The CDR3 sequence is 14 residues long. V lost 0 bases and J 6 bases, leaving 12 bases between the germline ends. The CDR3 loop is CASSQDLQGGEQYF. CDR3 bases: TGCGCCAGCAGCCAAGATCTTCAGGGGGGCGAGCAGTACTTC.

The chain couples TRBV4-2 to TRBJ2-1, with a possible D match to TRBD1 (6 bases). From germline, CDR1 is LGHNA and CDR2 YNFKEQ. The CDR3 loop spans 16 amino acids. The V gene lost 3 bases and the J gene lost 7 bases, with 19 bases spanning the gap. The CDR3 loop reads CASSQIGGFDGNEQFF. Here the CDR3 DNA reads TGTGCCAGCAGCCAGATAGGGGGTTTCGATGGAAATGAGCAGTTCTTC.

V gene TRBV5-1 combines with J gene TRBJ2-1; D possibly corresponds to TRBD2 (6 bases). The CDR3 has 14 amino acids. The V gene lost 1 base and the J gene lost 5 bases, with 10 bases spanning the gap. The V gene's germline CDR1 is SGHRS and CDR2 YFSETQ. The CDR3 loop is CASSLFGSNNEQFF. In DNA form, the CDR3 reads TGCGCCAGCAGCTTGTTCGGGAGTAACAATGAGCAGTTCTTC.

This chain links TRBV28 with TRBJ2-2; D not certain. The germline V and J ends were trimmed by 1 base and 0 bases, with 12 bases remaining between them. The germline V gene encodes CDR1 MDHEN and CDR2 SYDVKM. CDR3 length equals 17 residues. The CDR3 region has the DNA TGTGCCAGCAGTTTATTAACGGTGCCCGCGAACACCGGGGAGCTGTTTTTT. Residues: CASSLLTVPANTGELFF.

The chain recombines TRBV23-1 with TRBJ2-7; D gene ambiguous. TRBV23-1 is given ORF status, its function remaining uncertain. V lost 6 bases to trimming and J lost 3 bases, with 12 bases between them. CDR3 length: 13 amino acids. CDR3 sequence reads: CASSLDTHYEQYF. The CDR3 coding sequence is TGCGCCAGCAGCCTTGACACACACTACGAGCAGTACTTC.

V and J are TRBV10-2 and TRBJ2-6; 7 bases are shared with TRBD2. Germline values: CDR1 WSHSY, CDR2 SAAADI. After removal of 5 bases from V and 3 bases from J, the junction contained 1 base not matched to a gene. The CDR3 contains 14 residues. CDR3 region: CASSRGVGANVLTF. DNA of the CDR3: TGCGCCAGCAGTCGGGGGGTTGGGGCCAACGTCCTGACTTTC.

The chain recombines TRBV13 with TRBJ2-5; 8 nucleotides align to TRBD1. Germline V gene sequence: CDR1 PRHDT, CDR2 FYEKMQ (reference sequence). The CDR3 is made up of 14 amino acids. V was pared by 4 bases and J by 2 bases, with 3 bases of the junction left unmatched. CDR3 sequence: CASSSTGEQETQYF. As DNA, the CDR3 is TGTGCCAGCAGCTCGACAGGGGAACAAGAGACCCAGTACTTC.

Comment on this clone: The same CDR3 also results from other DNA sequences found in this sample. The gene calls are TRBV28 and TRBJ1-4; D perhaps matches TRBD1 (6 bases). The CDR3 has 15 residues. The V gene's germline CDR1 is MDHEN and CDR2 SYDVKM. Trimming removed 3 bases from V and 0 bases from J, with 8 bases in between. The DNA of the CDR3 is TGTGCCAGCAGTTTGACAGGTGCAACTAATGAAAAACTGTTTTTT. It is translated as CASSLTGATNEKLFF.

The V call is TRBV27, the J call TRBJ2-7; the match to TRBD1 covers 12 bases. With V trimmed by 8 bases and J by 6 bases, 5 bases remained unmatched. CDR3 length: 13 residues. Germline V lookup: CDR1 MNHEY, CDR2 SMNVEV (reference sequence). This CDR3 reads CASVGTGGGEQYF. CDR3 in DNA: TGTGCCAGCGTTGGGACAGGGGGCGGCGAGCAGTACTTC.

CDR3 loop: CSVVLVAGADEQYF. The CDR3, as DNA: TGCAGCGTTGTTCTTGTTGCAGGGGCCGACGAGCAGTACTTC. This chain connects TRBV29-1 to TRBJ2-7; TRBD1 might be the D (6 bases). With 4 bases removed from V and 5 bases from J, the gap between germline ends came to 18 bases. This CDR3 is built from 14 residues. The germline V gene encodes CDR1 SQVTM and CDR2 ANQGSEA.

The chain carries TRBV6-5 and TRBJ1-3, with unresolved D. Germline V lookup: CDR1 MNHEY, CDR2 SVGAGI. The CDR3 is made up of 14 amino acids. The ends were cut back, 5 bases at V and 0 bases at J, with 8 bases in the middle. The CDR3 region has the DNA TGTGCCAGCAGTACAAAAATCTCTGGAAACACCATATATTTT. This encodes CASSTKISGNTIYF.

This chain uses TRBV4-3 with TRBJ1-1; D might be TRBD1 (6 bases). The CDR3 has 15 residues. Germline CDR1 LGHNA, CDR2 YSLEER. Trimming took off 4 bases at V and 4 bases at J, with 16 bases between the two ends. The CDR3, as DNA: TGCGCCAGCAGCCCCACGGGGGGCTCGGGCACTGAAGCTTTCTTT. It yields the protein CASSPTGGSGTEAFF.

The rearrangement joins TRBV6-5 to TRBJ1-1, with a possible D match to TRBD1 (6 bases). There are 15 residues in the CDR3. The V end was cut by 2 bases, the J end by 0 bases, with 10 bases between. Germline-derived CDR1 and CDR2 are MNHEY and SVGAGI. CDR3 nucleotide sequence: TGTGCCAGCAGTTACCGGGACAACATGAACACTGAAGCTTTCTTT. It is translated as CASSYRDNMNTEAFF.

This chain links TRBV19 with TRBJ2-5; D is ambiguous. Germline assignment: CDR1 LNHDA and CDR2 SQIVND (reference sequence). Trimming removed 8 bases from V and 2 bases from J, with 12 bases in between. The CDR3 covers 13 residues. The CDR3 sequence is CASDDGGQETQYF. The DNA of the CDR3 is TGTGCCAGTGACGACGGCGGTCAAGAGACCCAGTACTTC.

CDR3 nucleotide sequence: TGTGCCAGCAGCGTAGGTAGCAGGGATCGTAATAATGAGCAGTTCTTC. This sequence encodes CASSVGSRDRNNEQFF. This chain links TRBV9 with TRBJ2-1; maybe TRBD1 (5 bases). The CDR3 is 16 amino acids. Germline lookup yields CDR1 SGDLS and CDR2 YYNGEE. V lost 0 bases to trimming and J lost 7 bases, with 17 bases between them.

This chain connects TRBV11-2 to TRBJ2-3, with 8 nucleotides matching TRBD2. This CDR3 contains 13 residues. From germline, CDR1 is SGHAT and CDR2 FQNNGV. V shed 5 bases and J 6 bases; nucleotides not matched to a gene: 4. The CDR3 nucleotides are TGTGCCAGCAGCCCTACGGGAGGGGATACGCAGTATTTT. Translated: CASSPTGGDTQYF.

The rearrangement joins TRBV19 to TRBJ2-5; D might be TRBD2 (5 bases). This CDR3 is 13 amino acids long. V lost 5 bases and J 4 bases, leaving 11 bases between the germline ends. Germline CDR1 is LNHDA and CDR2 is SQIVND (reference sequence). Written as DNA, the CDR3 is TGTGCCAGTAGTTCATGGACTGCAGAGACCCAGTACTTC. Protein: CASSSWTAETQYF.

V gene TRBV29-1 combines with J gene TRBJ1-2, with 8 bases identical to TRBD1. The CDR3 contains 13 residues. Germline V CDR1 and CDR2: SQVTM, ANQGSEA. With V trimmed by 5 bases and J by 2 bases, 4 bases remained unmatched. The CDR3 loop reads CSVWDRINYGYTF. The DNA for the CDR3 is TGCAGCGTTTGGGACAGGATAAACTATGGCTACACCTTC.

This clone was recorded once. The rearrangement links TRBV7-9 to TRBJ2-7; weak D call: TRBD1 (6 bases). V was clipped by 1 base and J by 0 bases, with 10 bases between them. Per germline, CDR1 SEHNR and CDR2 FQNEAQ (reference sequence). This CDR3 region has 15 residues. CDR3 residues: CASSLGTVFSYEQYF. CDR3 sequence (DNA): TGTGCCAGCAGCTTAGGGACAGTTTTCTCCTACGAGCAGTACTTC.

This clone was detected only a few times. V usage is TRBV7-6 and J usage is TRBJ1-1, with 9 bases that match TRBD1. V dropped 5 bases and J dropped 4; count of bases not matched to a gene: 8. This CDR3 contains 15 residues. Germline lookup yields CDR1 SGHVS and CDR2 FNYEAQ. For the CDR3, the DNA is TGTGCCAGCAGCCCAGACAGGGGGTGGCTCACTGAAGCTTTCTTT. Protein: CASSPDRGWLTEAFF.

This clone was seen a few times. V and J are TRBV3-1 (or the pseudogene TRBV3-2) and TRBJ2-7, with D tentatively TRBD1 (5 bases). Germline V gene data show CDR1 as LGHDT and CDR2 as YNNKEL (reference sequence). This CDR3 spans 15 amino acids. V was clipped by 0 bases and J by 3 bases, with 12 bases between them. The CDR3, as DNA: TGTGCCAGCAGCCAAGAAATAGGACATAACTACGAGCAGTACTTC. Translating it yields CASSQEIGHNYEQYF.

The CDR3 DNA follows: TGTGCCAGCAGCGTAGCAGAATTCAACTACGAGCAGTACTTC. Translation gives CASSVAEFNYEQYF. The chain is built from TRBV9 and TRBJ2-7; D not certain. V was pared by 0 bases and J by 3 bases, with 10 bases between. Germline-derived CDR1 and CDR2 are SGDLS and YYNGEE. The CDR3 consists of 14 residues.

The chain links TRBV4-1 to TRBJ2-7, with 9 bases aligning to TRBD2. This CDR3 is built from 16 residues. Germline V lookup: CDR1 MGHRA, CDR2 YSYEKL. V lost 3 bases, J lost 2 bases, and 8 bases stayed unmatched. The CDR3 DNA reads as TGCGCCAGCAGCCAGGCCTCAGCGGGAGGAACCTACGAGCAGTACTTC. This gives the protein CASSQASAGGTYEQYF.

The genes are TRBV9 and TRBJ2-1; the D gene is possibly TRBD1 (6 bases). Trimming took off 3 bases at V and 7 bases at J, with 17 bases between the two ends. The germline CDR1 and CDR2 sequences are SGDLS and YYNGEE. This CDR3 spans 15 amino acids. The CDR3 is CASSGQDRYANEQFF. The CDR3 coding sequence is TGTGCCAGCAGCGGACAGGACCGGTACGCGAATGAGCAGTTCTTC.

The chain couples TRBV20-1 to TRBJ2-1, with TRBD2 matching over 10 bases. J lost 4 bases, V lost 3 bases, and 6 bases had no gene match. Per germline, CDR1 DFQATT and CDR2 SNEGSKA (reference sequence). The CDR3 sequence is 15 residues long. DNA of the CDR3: TGCAGTGCTAGTCTAAGTAGCGGGAGGTACAATGAGCAGTTCTTC. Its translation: CSASLSSGRYNEQFF.

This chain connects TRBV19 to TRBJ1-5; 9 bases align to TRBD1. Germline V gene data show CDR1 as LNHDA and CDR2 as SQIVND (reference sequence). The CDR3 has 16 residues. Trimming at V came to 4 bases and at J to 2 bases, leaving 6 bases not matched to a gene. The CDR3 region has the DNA TGTGCCAGTAGTACCACAGGGGGCACGGGCAATCAGCCCCAGCATTTT. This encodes CASSTTGGTGNQPQHF.

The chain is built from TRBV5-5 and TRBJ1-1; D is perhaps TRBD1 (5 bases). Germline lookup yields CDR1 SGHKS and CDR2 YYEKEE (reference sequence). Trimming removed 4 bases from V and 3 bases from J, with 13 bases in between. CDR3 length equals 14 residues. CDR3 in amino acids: CASSPGPGDTEAFF. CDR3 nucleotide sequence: TGTGCCAGCAGCCCGGGACCGGGGGACACTGAAGCTTTCTTT.

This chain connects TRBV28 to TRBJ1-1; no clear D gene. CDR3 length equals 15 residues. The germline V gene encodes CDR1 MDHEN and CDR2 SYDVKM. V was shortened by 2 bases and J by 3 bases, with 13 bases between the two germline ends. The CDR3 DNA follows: TGTGCCAGCAGTTTACTTACCCCTATATACACTGAAGCTTTCTTT. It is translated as CASSLLTPIYTEAFF.

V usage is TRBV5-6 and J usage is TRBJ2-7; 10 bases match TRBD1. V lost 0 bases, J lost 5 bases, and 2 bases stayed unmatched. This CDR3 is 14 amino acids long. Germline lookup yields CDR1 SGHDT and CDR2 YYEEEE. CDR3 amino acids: CASSLGGTGDEQYF. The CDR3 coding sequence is TGTGCCAGCAGCTTGGGAGGGACAGGGGACGAGCAGTACTTC. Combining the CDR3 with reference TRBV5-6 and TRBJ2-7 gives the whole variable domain DAGVTQSPTHLIKTRGQQVTLRCSPKSGHDTVSWYQQALGQGPQFIFQYYEEEERQRGNFPDRFSGHQFPNYSSELNVNALLLGDSALYLCASSLGGTGDEQYFGPGTRLTVT.

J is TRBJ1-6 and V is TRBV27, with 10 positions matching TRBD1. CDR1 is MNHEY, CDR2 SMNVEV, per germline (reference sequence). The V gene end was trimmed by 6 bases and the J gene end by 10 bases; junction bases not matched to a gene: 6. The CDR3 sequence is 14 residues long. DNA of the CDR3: TGTGCCAGCAGACCCGGGACAGGGGACTCACCCCTCCACTTT. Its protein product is CASRPGTGDSPLHF.